Presented here are 22 T cell receptor beta chains from one specimen sequenced in a study of T-cell memory formation after mild COVID-19. In TCRdb, the 5' RACE reads were re-called with MiXCR into one record per CDR3 protein. Here the sample spans 65,000 to 95,000 distinct CDR3 sequences, about 13% being singletons. The sequenced sample was PBMCs or a T cell subset sorted from them (not recorded which). These receptors were collected from a man between 18 and 29 years old who had mild COVID-19 (a few samples of this study predate the infection). Cell type and time point are not known.

The CDR3 bases are TGCAGCGTTGACTGGGACTTGAACACTGAAGCTTTCTTT. Its protein product is CSVDWDLNTEAFF. The chain has TRBV29-1 and TRBJ1-1; possible D gene TRBD1, 5 bases. Trimming removed 3 bases at V and 0 bases at J, with 8 bases between. The length of the CDR3 is 13 residues. Germline assignment: CDR1 SQVTM and CDR2 ANQGSEA.

The chain's CDR3 is CASSSAGITDTQYF. DNA for the CDR3: TGTGCCAGCAGCTCCGCGGGTATCACAGATACGCAGTATTTT. The chain couples TRBV7-6 to TRBJ2-3; possibly TRBD2 for D (5 bases). Trimming stripped 4 bases from V and 2 bases from J, with 10 bases between. Germline CDR1 SGHVS, CDR2 FNYEAQ. This CDR3 has 14 amino acids.

The V and J genes are TRBV7-9 and TRBJ2-1, with D possibly being TRBD2 (7 bases). Trimming shortened V by 1 base and J by 6 bases, and 16 bases separated the two germline ends. The germline V gene has CDR1 SEHNR and CDR2 FQNEAQ (reference sequence). CDR3 length equals 16 residues. In DNA, the CDR3 is TGTGCCAGCAGCTTAGGTGGGGGGGGCAGCCGCAATGAGCAGTTCTTC. Translation: CASSLGGGGSRNEQFF.

This chain links TRBV7-9 with TRBJ2-1; TRBD2 matches at 9 bases. The germline V gene has CDR1 SEHNR and CDR2 FQNEAQ (reference sequence). The V gene end was trimmed by 2 bases and the J gene end by 10 bases; junction bases not matched to a gene: 12. The CDR3 has 16 amino acids. CDR3: CASSLNLAGGLLEQFF. CDR3 nucleotides: TGTGCCAGCAGCTTAAATTTGGCGGGGGGGTTACTCGAGCAGTTCTTC.

V gene TRBV7-2 combines with J gene TRBJ1-2, with D possibly TRBD1 on 6 matching bases. This CDR3 comprises 14 residues. CDR1 SGHTA and CDR2 FQGNSA come from the germline V gene. The germline V and J ends were trimmed by 2 bases and 3 bases, with 10 bases remaining between them. DNA for the CDR3: TGTGCCAGCAGCTTACCAGGGGTAGACTATGGCTACACCTTC. This sequence encodes CASSLPGVDYGYTF.

The rearrangement links TRBV27 to TRBJ1-1; D uncertain. This CDR3 is built from 14 residues. The germline CDR1 and CDR2 sequences are MNHEY and SMNVEV (reference sequence). V lost 2 bases and J lost 1, with 8 bases in between. This CDR3 is CASSLQRTNTEAFF. In DNA, the CDR3 is TGTGCCAGCAGTTTACAAAGGACGAACACTGAAGCTTTCTTT.

This clonotype was seen only a few times. V is TRBV25-1 and J is TRBJ2-6; the match to TRBD1 covers 7 bases. V lost 5 bases and J lost 4; bases outside the gene matches: 11. The CDR3 extends over 17 amino acids. Germline V gene sequence: CDR1 MGHDK, CDR2 SYGVNS. CDR3 region: CASSPSTGLFGANVLTF. The CDR3 region has the DNA TGTGCCAGCAGTCCGTCGACAGGGTTATTCGGGGCCAACGTCCTGACTTTC.

CDR3 nucleotides: TGTGCCAGAAACCAGAAAGACGCTTTCTTT. It specifies CARNQKDAFF. V is TRBV5-3 and J is TRBJ1-1, with D hard to call. TRBV5-3 belongs to the ORF category, with a function that is uncertain. The CDR3 spans 10 residues. Deletions cut 6 bases from V and 11 bases from J, with 11 bases between.

This sequence joins TRBV25-1 and TRBJ2-7; perhaps TRBD2 as D (6 bases). CDR3 length: 15 residues. The V and J ends lost 7 bases and 1 base respectively, with 17 bases between them. Germline CDR1 MGHDK, CDR2 SYGVNS. The CDR3: CASTPRREQSYEQYV. CDR3 coding DNA: TGTGCCAGCACCCCCCGGCGGGAACAGTCCTACGAGCAGTACGTC.

This clonotype came up a few times. The chain employs TRBV7-2 and TRBJ2-7, with 8 bases aligning to TRBD1. CDR3 length: 13 residues. V shed 5 bases and J 3 bases; nucleotides not matched to a gene: 3. Germline CDR1 reads SGHTA; CDR2 reads FQGNSA. CDR3 nucleotides: TGTGCCAGCAGCGTTGGGACAGGCTACGAGCAGTACGTC. It encodes CASSVGTGYEQYV.

This clonotype was counted at least ten times. The CDR3 DNA reads TGTGCCAGCAGTGACCCCGGGACACCTTATGGCTACACCTTC. This encodes CASSDPGTPYGYTF. This rearrangement joins TRBV6-2 or TRBV6-3 to TRBJ1-2, with a tentative D call TRBD1 (6 bases). The germline gives CDR1 MNHEY, CDR2 SVGEGT. The CDR3 contains 14 residues. Deletions cut 5 bases from V and 5 bases from J, with 15 bases between.

The genes are TRBV4-2 and TRBJ1-4; D perhaps matches TRBD1 (5 bases). Trimming took 4 bases from V and 3 from J, leaving 15 bases between them. This CDR3 has 16 residues. Germline values: CDR1 LGHNA, CDR2 YNFKEQ. The CDR3 protein is CASSPTGVGPNEKLFF. The DNA of the CDR3 is TGTGCCAGCAGCCCAACTGGTGTGGGGCCTAATGAAAAACTGTTTTTT.

The chain links TRBV20-1 to TRBJ2-6; D remains unclear. CDR1 DFQATT and CDR2 SNEGSKA come from the germline V gene (reference sequence). The CDR3 length is 15 residues. V was cut by 0 bases and J by 6 bases, with 12 bases left in between. CDR3 sequence: CSARDRRRMANVLTF. Here the CDR3 DNA reads TGCAGTGCTAGAGATAGACGTCGTATGGCCAACGTCCTGACTTTC.

V is TRBV14 and J is TRBJ2-2; possible D gene TRBD1, 5 bases. The CDR3 has 14 amino acids. With 6 bases removed from V and 6 bases from J, the gap between germline ends came to 14 bases. CDR1 and CDR2 from the germline V gene are SGHDN and FVKESK. The CDR3 bases are TGTGCCAGCAGGCCCACAGGATTAGCCGGGGAGCTGTTTTTT. Its translation is CASRPTGLAGELFF.

At least ten counts were recorded for this clonotype. The rearrangement joins TRBV18 to TRBJ2-7, with D unresolved. This CDR3 is built from 13 residues. Germline V gives CDR1 KGHSH, CDR2 LQKENI. V was pared by 4 bases and J by 5 bases, with 12 bases between. This CDR3 is CASSRSGMDEQYV. CDR3 sequence (DNA): TGTGCCAGCTCACGATCAGGAATGGACGAGCAGTACGTC.

This clonotype came up a few times. The rearrangement uses TRBV7-9 and TRBJ2-1, with 7 bases that match TRBD2. Per the germline V gene, CDR1 is SEHNR and CDR2 is FQNEAQ (reference sequence). The CDR3 totals 16 residues. V lost 5 bases, J lost 3 bases, and 10 bases stayed unmatched. The CDR3 loop reads CASSPPKLADYNEQFF. The CDR3 DNA reads as TGTGCCAGCAGCCCCCCGAAGCTAGCGGACTACAATGAGCAGTTCTTC.

The table lists this clonotype with a few counts. CDR3 region: CASSQGDRPQETQYF. The CDR3 coding sequence is TGCGCCAGCAGCCAGGGGGACAGGCCCCAAGAGACCCAGTACTTC. J is TRBJ2-5 and V is TRBV4-3, with 8 bases that match TRBD1. With V trimmed by 3 bases and J by 1 base, 4 bases remained unmatched. Germline-derived CDR1 and CDR2 are LGHNA and YSLEER. This CDR3 spans 15 amino acids.

This chain uses TRBV2 with TRBJ2-1; unclear D gene. CDR3 length equals 13 residues. Germline loops: CDR1 SNHLY, CDR2 FYNNEI. Trimming removed 1 base from V and 4 bases from J, with 5 bases in between. The CDR3 DNA reads TGTGCCAGCAGTGAAGGCAAATACAATGAGCAGTTCTTC. This codes for CASSEGKYNEQFF.

V gene TRBV28 combines with J gene TRBJ2-7; D unclear. V lost 9 bases to trimming and J lost 3 bases, with 18 bases between them. The length of the CDR3 is 14 residues. Germline values: CDR1 MDHEN, CDR2 SYDVKM. The CDR3 region has the DNA TGTGCCAGTACCCACCCAAGGGATTACTACGAGCAGTACTTC. Residues: CASTHPRDYYEQYF.

The gene calls are TRBV6-2 or TRBV6-3 and TRBJ1-5, with D possibly TRBD1 on 6 matching bases. Deletions cut 0 bases from V and 3 bases from J, with 12 bases between. This CDR3 comprises 16 residues. Looked up from germline, CDR1 is MNHEY and CDR2 is SVGEGT. Written as DNA, the CDR3 is TGTGCCAGCAGTTACTCGAACAGGGCCTACAATCAGCCCCAGCATTTT. Its translation: CASSYSNRAYNQPQHF.

This clonotype was seen repeatedly, ten times or more. J is TRBJ2-5 and V is TRBV5-1, with D possibly called TRBD1 or TRBD2 (5 bases each). Trimming stripped 3 bases from V and 2 bases from J, with 14 bases between. Germline assignment: CDR1 SGHRS and CDR2 YFSETQ. The length of the CDR3 is 15 residues. This CDR3 reads CASSWDRLGQETQYF. In DNA, the CDR3 is TGCGCCAGCAGCTGGGACCGCCTAGGTCAAGAGACCCAGTACTTC.

This rearrangement joins TRBV5-1 to TRBJ2-1; either TRBD1 or TRBD2 may fit D (6 bases each). From germline, CDR1 is SGHRS and CDR2 YFSETQ. The CDR3 has 15 amino acids. V gave up 1 base and J gave up 8 bases, with 16 bases separating them. The CDR3 DNA reads as TGCGCCAGCAGCTTGACGGGGGCCTTGCCCCATGAGCAGTTCTTC. Translation gives CASSLTGALPHEQFF.